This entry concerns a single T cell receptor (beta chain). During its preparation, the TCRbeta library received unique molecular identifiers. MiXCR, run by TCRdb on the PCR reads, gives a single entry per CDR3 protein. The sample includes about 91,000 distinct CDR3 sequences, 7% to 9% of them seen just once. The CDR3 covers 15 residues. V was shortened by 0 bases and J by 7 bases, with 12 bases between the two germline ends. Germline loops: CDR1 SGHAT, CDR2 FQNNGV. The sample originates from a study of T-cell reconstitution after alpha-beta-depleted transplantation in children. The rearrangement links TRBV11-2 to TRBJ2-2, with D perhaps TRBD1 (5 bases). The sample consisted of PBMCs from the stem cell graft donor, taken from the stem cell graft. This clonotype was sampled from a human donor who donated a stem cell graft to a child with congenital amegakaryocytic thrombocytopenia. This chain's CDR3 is CASSLEAGYRGELFF. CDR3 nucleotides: TGTGCCAGCAGCTTAGAGGCAGGGTATCGCGGGGAGCTGTTTTTT.